One and the same sample provided the 4 T cell receptor beta chains below, sequenced in a study of blood T cell repertoires in COVID-19. The repertoire was sequenced with immunoSEQ multiplex PCR; TCRdb's copy has only in-frame clones and lacks some. The table includes under 300,000 clones, over 80% detected once. The specimen was PBMCs or T cells enriched from blood (not recorded which). The receptors were sampled from a young woman who had recovered from COVID-19.

The J gene is TRBJ2-7, the V gene TRBV9; TRBD1 aligns across 9 bases. This CDR3 contains 14 residues. CDR1 and CDR2 from the germline V gene are SGDLS and YYNGEE. V trimming: 6 bases; J trimming: 1 base; junction bases outside the gene matches: 5. Written as DNA, the CDR3 is TGTGCCAGCACCCGGACAGGGGAGTCCTACGAGCAGTACTTC. This gives the protein CASTRTGESYEQYF.

The V gene is TRBV28, the J gene TRBJ2-7; D perhaps matches TRBD2 (5 bases). V lost 2 bases and J lost 0, with 14 bases in between. CDR1 is MDHEN, CDR2 SYDVKM, per germline. The CDR3 sequence is 16 residues long. In DNA, the CDR3 is TGTGCCAGCAGTTTACATCTAGCCCGCCCCTCCTACGAGCAGTACTTC. This sequence encodes CASSLHLARPSYEQYF.

This sequence joins TRBV10-3 and TRBJ1-1, with D possibly matching TRBD1 (6 bases). Trimming pared 10 bases from V and 8 bases from J, leaving 23 bases between. Germline V CDR1 and CDR2: ENHRY, SYGVKD. CDR3 length: 14 amino acids. Here the CDR3 DNA reads TGTGCCAGCACCTCCGCTACAGGGCGGCTGGAAGCTTTCTTT. It translates to CASTSATGRLEAFF.

The rearrangement joins TRBV2 to TRBJ1-5, with D possibly being TRBD1 (6 bases). CDR1 SNHLY and CDR2 FYNNEI come from the germline V gene. This CDR3 comprises 15 residues. V lost 4 bases to trimming and J lost 7 bases, with 17 bases between them. The CDR3 sequence is CASSGPRDIKQPQHF. The CDR3 region has the DNA TGTGCCAGCAGTGGACCCCGGGACATTAAACAGCCCCAGCATTTT.